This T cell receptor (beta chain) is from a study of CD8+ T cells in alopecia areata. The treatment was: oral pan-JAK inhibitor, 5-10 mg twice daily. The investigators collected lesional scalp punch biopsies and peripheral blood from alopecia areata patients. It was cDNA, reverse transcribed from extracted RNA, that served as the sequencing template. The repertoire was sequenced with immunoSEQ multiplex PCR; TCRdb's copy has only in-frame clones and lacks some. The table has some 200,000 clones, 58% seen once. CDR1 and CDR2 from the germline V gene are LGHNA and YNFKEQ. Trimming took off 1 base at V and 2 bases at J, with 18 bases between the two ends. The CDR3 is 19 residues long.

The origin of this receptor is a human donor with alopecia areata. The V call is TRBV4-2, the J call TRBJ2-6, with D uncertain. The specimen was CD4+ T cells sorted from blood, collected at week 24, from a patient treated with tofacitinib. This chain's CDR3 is CASSQAGYLSGPGANVLTF. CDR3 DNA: TGTGCCAGCAGCCAAGCCGGCTACCTCTCTGGGCCTGGGGCCAACGTCCTGACTTTC.